One sample yielded the 30 T cell receptor beta chains listed below, sequenced in a study of T cell responses to AZD1222 COVID-19 vaccine. The repertoire was sequenced with immunoSEQ multiplex PCR; TCRdb's copy has only in-frame clones and lacks some. This repertoire shows about 180,000 clones, 94% found once; its top ten account for 1.6%. The material sequenced was peripheral blood, taken 28 days after the second AZD1222 dose. The receptors come from an adult who received the AZD1222 COVID-19 vaccine.

The chain couples TRBV6-5 to TRBJ1-1; 8 nucleotides match TRBD1. The length of the CDR3 is 14 residues. With V trimmed by 6 bases and J by 2 bases, 5 bases remained unmatched. The V gene's germline CDR1 is MNHEY and CDR2 SVGAGI. CDR3 residues: CASRTDRVNTEAFF. CDR3 nucleotide sequence: TGTGCCAGCAGAACGGACAGGGTAAACACTGAAGCTTTCTTT.

The gene calls are TRBV7-3 and TRBJ2-5; D gene unclear. V lost 5 bases, J lost 7 bases, and 11 bases lay in between. The germline gives CDR1 SGHTA, CDR2 FQGTGA. The CDR3 runs to 12 residues. CDR3 amino acids: CASSGDSGTQYF. The CDR3 nucleotides read TGTGCCAGCAGCGGCGATTCGGGGACCCAGTACTTC.

The chain has TRBV2 and TRBJ1-1, with unresolved D. The germline gives CDR1 SNHLY, CDR2 FYNNEI. The CDR3 runs 14 residues. V was cut by 2 bases and J by 1 base, with 8 bases left in between. The CDR3 nucleotides are TGTGCCAGCAGTGAAAGGCACAGGAACACTGAAGCTTTCTTT. It translates to CASSERHRNTEAFF.

This chain links TRBV3-1 (or the pseudogene TRBV3-2) with TRBJ2-1; TRBD2 agrees at 8 bases. The J segment lost 15 bases and the V segment lost 0 bases, leaving 7 bases of the junction unmatched. Germline V gives CDR1 LGHDT, CDR2 YNNKEL (reference sequence). The CDR3 length is 13 residues. As DNA, the CDR3 is TGTGCCAGCAGCCAAGATCGGGGCGGGAGGCGGTTCTTC. Its translation: CASSQDRGGRRFF.

This chain links TRBV7-9 with TRBJ2-5, with D perhaps TRBD1 (5 bases). The germline V gene encodes CDR1 SEHNR and CDR2 FQNEAQ (reference sequence). There are 16 residues in the CDR3. V dropped 2 bases and J dropped 4 bases, with 17 bases sitting between them. CDR3 coding DNA: TGTGCCAGCAGCTTATCTGGCCCCCGGACATTAGAGACCCAGTACTTC. It specifies CASSLSGPRTLETQYF.

CDR3 amino acids: CSAMTGAGYTF. CDR3 DNA sequence: TGCAGCGCGATGACAGGAGCAGGCTACACCTTC. The genes are TRBV29-1 and TRBJ1-2; tentative D call: TRBD1 (6 bases). The CDR3 has 11 residues. V gave up 7 bases and J gave up 8 bases, with 14 bases separating them. The germline V gene has CDR1 SQVTM and CDR2 ANQGSEA.

This clone was seen a few times. The chain couples TRBV6-5 to TRBJ1-4; tentative D call: TRBD1 (5 bases). V was trimmed by 8 bases and J by 11 bases, leaving 12 bases between them. The CDR3 runs 11 residues. In germline, CDR1 is MNHEY, CDR2 SVGAGI. The CDR3 sequence is CASGIGDKLFF. The CDR3, as DNA: TGTGCCAGCGGAATAGGGGATAAACTGTTTTTT.

A single count supports this clone. The chain carries TRBV2 and TRBJ1-2; D is perhaps TRBD1 (6 bases). Trimming removed 7 bases at V and 4 bases at J, with 19 bases between. The CDR3 consists of 15 residues. Germline V lookup: CDR1 SNHLY, CDR2 FYNNEI. CDR3 protein: CASMQQGRNRYGYTF. The CDR3 DNA is TGTGCCAGCATGCAACAGGGCAGGAATCGCTATGGCTACACCTTC.

The V call is TRBV4-1, the J call TRBJ1-5, with a weak D call TRBD1 (5 bases). V lost 1 base to trimming and J lost 2 bases, with 12 bases between them. The CDR3 is made up of 16 amino acids. CDR1 and CDR2 (germline): MGHRA, YSYEKL. CDR3 residues: CASSQVGPGGNQPQHF. The CDR3 nucleotides read TGCGCCAGCAGCCAAGTCGGTCCGGGGGGCAATCAGCCCCAGCATTTT.

The chain has TRBV18 and TRBJ1-2; weak D call: TRBD1 (5 bases). The germline CDR1 and CDR2 sequences are KGHSH and LQKENI. The CDR3 has 18 amino acids. V lost 3 bases to trimming and J lost 7 bases, with 27 bases between them. CDR3 coding DNA: TGTGCCAGCTCACCTCTACACGGGGGGAGAGGCAAGAATGCTGGCTACACCTTC. It specifies CASSPLHGGRGKNAGYTF.

V and J are TRBV20-1 and TRBJ1-4; TRBD1 matches at 9 bases. The CDR3 spans 15 residues. Germline CDR1 reads DFQATT; CDR2 reads SNEGSKA (reference sequence). Germline trimming cut 3 bases from V and 6 bases from J; bases unmatched to any gene: 8. The CDR3 loop reads CSASGDRVTDEKLFF. CDR3 nucleotide sequence: TGCAGTGCTAGTGGGGACAGGGTGACGGATGAAAAACTGTTTTTT.

The chain employs TRBV19 and TRBJ2-6; D remains unclear. V lost 6 bases and J 2 bases, leaving 5 bases between the germline ends. The CDR3 length is 13 residues. Germline CDR1 reads LNHDA; CDR2 reads SQIVND (reference sequence). In DNA, the CDR3 is TGTGCCAGTAGACAGACTGGGGCCAACGTCCTGACTTTC. It translates to CASRQTGANVLTF.

The genes are TRBV28 and TRBJ1-1; D remains unclear. The V gene lost 3 bases and the J gene lost 6 bases, with 14 bases spanning the gap. Germline assignment: CDR1 MDHEN and CDR2 SYDVKM. This CDR3 contains 14 residues. CDR3 DNA sequence: TGTGCCAGCAGTTTGGGCTCGGGGTGGTCTGAAGCTTTCTTT. Residues: CASSLGSGWSEAFF. The full variable domain, rest sourced from reference TRBV28 and TRBJ1-1, is DVKVTQSSRYLVKRTGEKVFLECVQDMDHENMFWYRQDPGLGLRLIYFSYDVKMKEKGDIPEGYSVSREKKERFSLILESASTNQTSMYLCASSLGSGWSEAFFGQGTRLTVV.

The count of this clone is one. The chain employs TRBV19 and TRBJ2-7; D may match TRBD1 or TRBD2 (5 bases each). Germline CDR1 is LNHDA and CDR2 is SQIVND (reference sequence). Trimming removed 5 bases at V and 2 bases at J, with 22 bases between. The CDR3 is made up of 17 amino acids. In DNA, the CDR3 is TGTGCCAGTAGTCACCCCCTCCGGGCAGGGACGCCCTACGAGCAGTACTTC. This sequence encodes CASSHPLRAGTPYEQYF. The variable domain in full, with the rest retrieved from reference TRBV19 and TRBJ2-7, is DGGITQSPKYLFRKEGQNVTLSCEQNLNHDAMYWYRQDPGQGLRLIYYSQIVNDFQKGDIAEGYSVSREKKESFPLTVTSAQKNPTAFYLCASSHPLRAGTPYEQYFGPGTRLTVT.

The chain has TRBV28 and TRBJ1-1, with D tentatively TRBD1 (5 bases). The CDR3 has 16 amino acids. Per germline, CDR1 MDHEN and CDR2 SYDVKM. V was pared by 3 bases and J by 0 bases, with 14 bases between. The CDR3 sequence: CASSFGTWGMNTEAFF. The CDR3 DNA reads as TGTGCCAGCAGTTTTGGGACCTGGGGCATGAACACTGAAGCTTTCTTT.

This clone was seen a single time. V is TRBV19 and J is TRBJ2-6; the D gene is possibly TRBD2 (6 bases). Trimming took 3 bases from V and 2 from J, leaving 11 bases between them. The CDR3 length is 16 residues. Germline CDR1 reads LNHDA; CDR2 reads SQIVND (reference sequence). The chain's CDR3 is CASSIYAGTGANVLTF. The CDR3, as DNA: TGTGCCAGTAGTATTTACGCGGGAACTGGGGCCAACGTCCTGACTTTC.

This clone appeared a few times. In DNA form, the CDR3 reads TGTGCCAGCAGTTACTCGAGTGGGAAGCAGTACTTC. It translates to CASSYSSGKQYF. The rearrangement uses TRBV6-5 and TRBJ2-7; D unresolved. The length of the CDR3 is 12 residues. Germline-derived CDR1 and CDR2 are MNHEY and SVGAGI. V shed 0 bases and J shed 8 bases, with 8 bases lying between them.

The J gene is TRBJ2-5, the V gene TRBV3-1 (or the pseudogene TRBV3-2); 8 bases align to TRBD2. The CDR3 length is 15 residues. V gave up 4 bases and J gave up 5 bases; unmatched junction bases: 9. Germline V gene data show CDR1 as LGHDT and CDR2 as YNNKEL (reference sequence). DNA for the CDR3: TGTGCCAGCAGCCCGGGAAGCGGGAGAATGGAGACCCAGTACTTC. Amino acid sequence: CASSPGSGRMETQYF.

This chain links TRBV7-8 with TRBJ2-6; 7 nucleotides agree with TRBD2. V shed 3 bases and J 1 base; nucleotides not matched to a gene: 9. This CDR3 is 18 amino acids long. Germline-derived CDR1 and CDR2 are SGHVS and FQNEAQ. CDR3 DNA sequence: TGTGCCAGCAGCTTTTTGACTAGCTTTAGATCTGGGGCCAACGTCCTGACTTTC. This sequence encodes CASSFLTSFRSGANVLTF.

This chain joins TRBV18 and TRBJ2-7; D is unresolved. V lost 3 bases, J lost 0 bases, and 9 bases lay in between. The germline gives CDR1 KGHSH, CDR2 LQKENI. This CDR3 spans 14 amino acids. CDR3 in amino acids: CASSPRQSSYEQYF. The DNA for the CDR3 is TGTGCCAGCTCACCCCGGCAGAGCTCCTACGAGCAGTACTTC.

The V call is TRBV5-1, the J call TRBJ1-2; 8 bases map to TRBD1. Per the germline V gene, CDR1 is SGHRS and CDR2 is YFSETQ. CDR3 length: 13 residues. V shed 1 base and J 7 bases; nucleotides not matched to a gene: 3. CDR3 protein: CASSLYTGGGYTF. For the CDR3, the DNA is TGCGCCAGCAGCTTGTACACAGGGGGTGGCTACACCTTC.

Worth noting for this clone: An end of the junction does not agree with germline; a read error may underlie this. This chain links TRBV7-7 with TRBJ2-7; 9 bases match TRBD2. The CDR3 is 13 residues long. Germline values: CDR1 SSHAT, CDR2 FNYEAQ (reference sequence). The CDR3 protein is CASSWRTSDEQYF. The DNA of the CDR3 is TGTGCTAGCAGCTGGAGGACTAGCGACGAGCAGTACTTC.

This chain connects TRBV19 to TRBJ1-2; TRBD1 is a possible D gene (5 bases). Trimming shortened V by 1 base and J by 4 bases, and 10 bases separated the two germline ends. Germline CDR1 reads LNHDA; CDR2 reads SQIVND (reference sequence). The CDR3 covers 14 residues. CDR3 amino acids: CASSIAGGSYGYTF. For the CDR3, the DNA is TGTGCCAGTAGTATAGCGGGGGGGTCCTATGGCTACACCTTC.

This sequence joins TRBV29-1 and TRBJ2-2; TRBD2 matches at 11 bases. Per germline, CDR1 SQVTM and CDR2 ANQGSEA. This CDR3 has 14 amino acids. V shed 1 base, J shed 5 bases, and the junction held 0 bases outside the gene matches. The CDR3 is CSVEASGRTGELFF. The CDR3 DNA follows: TGCAGCGTTGAAGCTAGCGGGAGGACCGGGGAGCTGTTTTTT.

The chain is built from TRBV18 and TRBJ1-1; D is unclear. CDR3 size: 14 residues. The V gene's germline CDR1 is KGHSH and CDR2 LQKENI. V was pared by 4 bases and J by 0 bases, with 9 bases between. CDR3 bases: TGTGCCAGCTCACACAGAGACATGAACACTGAAGCTTTCTTT. Protein sequence: CASSHRDMNTEAFF.

This clone was counted a single time. The chain carries TRBV7-2 and TRBJ2-3; 8 bases line up with TRBD1. The germline CDR1 and CDR2 sequences are SGHTA and FQGNSA. Losses at the gene ends were 5 bases for V and 2 bases for J; bases not matched to a gene: 12. This CDR3 contains 17 residues. DNA of the CDR3: TGTGCCAGCAGCAAGACATTTCCGGGACAGGACACAGATACGCAGTATTTT. It encodes CASSKTFPGQDTDTQYF.

The V gene is TRBV4-3, the J gene TRBJ1-1; D not certain. The CDR3 is made up of 14 amino acids. With 4 bases removed from V and 1 base from J, the gap between germline ends came to 10 bases. Germline V gene sequence: CDR1 LGHNA, CDR2 YSLEER. DNA of the CDR3: TGCGCCAGCAGCCTCGGAATAGAGAACACTGAAGCTTTCTTT. Encoded protein: CASSLGIENTEAFF.

The chain uses TRBV5-1 and TRBJ2-1; 7 nucleotides agree with TRBD1. The CDR3 spans 16 residues. CDR1 and CDR2 from the germline V gene are SGHRS and YFSETQ. V was pared by 4 bases and J by 6 bases, with 13 bases of the junction left unmatched. This chain's CDR3 is CASSRKGASSLNEQFF. The CDR3 DNA is TGCGCCAGCAGCAGGAAGGGGGCCTCCTCCCTCAATGAGCAGTTCTTC.

The gene calls are TRBV5-4 and TRBJ1-1, with 11 bases identical to TRBD1. This CDR3 contains 15 residues. In germline, CDR1 is SGHNT, CDR2 YYREEE (reference sequence). The J segment lost 4 bases and the V segment lost 0 bases, leaving 2 bases of the junction unmatched. CDR3 region: CASSLGGTGGTEAFF. The CDR3 nucleotides read TGTGCCAGCAGCTTGGGAGGGACAGGGGGCACTGAAGCTTTCTTT.

This sequence joins TRBV7-2 and TRBJ2-3; TRBD2 aligns across 9 bases. The CDR3 consists of 19 residues. Trimming removed 4 bases from V and 3 bases from J; junction bases left unmatched: 17. Looked up from germline, CDR1 is SGHTA and CDR2 is FQGNSA. In DNA, the CDR3 is TGTGCCAGCAGCTCTGGATGGCGGGGGGGCCAAGGGAGAACAGATACGCAGTATTTT. It codes for CASSSGWRGGQGRTDTQYF.